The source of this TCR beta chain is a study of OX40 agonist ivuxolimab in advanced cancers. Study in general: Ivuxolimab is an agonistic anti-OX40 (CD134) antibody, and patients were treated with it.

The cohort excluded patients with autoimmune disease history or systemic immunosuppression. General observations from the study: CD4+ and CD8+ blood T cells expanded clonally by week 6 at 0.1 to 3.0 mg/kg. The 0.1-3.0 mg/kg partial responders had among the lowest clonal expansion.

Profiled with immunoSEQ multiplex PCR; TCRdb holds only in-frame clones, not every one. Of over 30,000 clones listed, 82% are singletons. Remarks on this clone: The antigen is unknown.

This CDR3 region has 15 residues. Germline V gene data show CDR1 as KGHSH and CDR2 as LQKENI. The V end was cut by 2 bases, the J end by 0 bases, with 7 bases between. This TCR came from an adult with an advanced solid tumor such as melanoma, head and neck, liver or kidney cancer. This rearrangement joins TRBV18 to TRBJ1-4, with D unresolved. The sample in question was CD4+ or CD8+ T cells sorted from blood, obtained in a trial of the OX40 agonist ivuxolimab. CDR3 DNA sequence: TGTGCCAGCTCACCAGAGGGAACAACTAATGAAAAACTGTTTTTT. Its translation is CASSPEGTTNEKLFF.